The 10 T cell receptor beta chains in this list originate from one sample, sequenced in a study of blood T cell repertoires in COVID-19. Assay used: immunoSEQ multiplex PCR; TCRdb lists only in-frame clones, some missing. Among hundreds of thousands of clones listed, 90% to 95% were seen once. Sequencing was done on a sample of peripheral blood. The receptor set was obtained from a young woman who had recovered from COVID-19.

This chain joins TRBV19 and TRBJ2-2, with 7 bases matching TRBD2. V was clipped by 3 bases and J by 4 bases; unmatched bases: 11. Germline CDR1 LNHDA, CDR2 SQIVND (reference sequence). The CDR3 length is 17 residues. The CDR3 spells CASSILGGSIGTGELFF. The CDR3 nucleotides are TGTGCCAGTAGTATTCTCGGCGGGAGTATAGGCACCGGGGAGCTGTTTTTT.

The chain joins TRBV6-5 to TRBJ1-1; 7 nucleotides match TRBD1. With 6 bases clipped from V and 4 bases from J, the junction kept 8 bases outside the gene matches. CDR1 is MNHEY, CDR2 SVGAGI, per germline. The CDR3 has 14 amino acids. CDR3 coding DNA: TGTGCCAGCAGACACACCCAGGGGGGCACTGAAGCTTTCTTT. Translated: CASRHTQGGTEAFF.

This clone showed up just once. The chain recombines TRBV19 with TRBJ1-1; 8 bases are a match to TRBD1. The J segment lost 6 bases and the V segment lost 6 bases, leaving 12 bases of the junction unmatched. Germline V gene lookup returns CDR1 LNHDA and CDR2 SQIVND (reference sequence). CDR3 length: 15 amino acids. The CDR3 sequence is CASRGAGGPSAEAFF. DNA for the CDR3: TGTGCCAGTAGGGGCGCAGGGGGCCCCTCAGCTGAAGCTTTCTTT. Full variable domain (remainder filled in from reference TRBV19 and TRBJ1-1): DGGITQSPKYLFRKEGQNVTLSCEQNLNHDAMYWYRQDPGQGLRLIYYSQIVNDFQKGDIAEGYSVSREKKESFPLTVTSAQKNPTAFYLCASRGAGGPSAEAFFGQGTRLTVV.

The V and J genes are TRBV7-9 and TRBJ2-1; D is ambiguous. Germline lookup yields CDR1 SEHNR and CDR2 FQNEAQ (reference sequence). This CDR3 contains 12 residues. V gave up 5 bases and J gave up 10 bases, with 12 bases separating them. DNA of the CDR3: TGTGCCAGCAGCGCCACTGACTTAGAGCAGTTCTTC. Translated, it gives CASSATDLEQFF.

This rearrangement joins TRBV27 to TRBJ1-1; D gene unclear. With 3 bases removed from V and 5 bases from J, the gap between germline ends came to 13 bases. CDR1 MNHEY and CDR2 SMNVEV come from the germline V gene (reference sequence). The CDR3 runs to 14 residues. CDR3 sequence: CASSLAGMGTEAFF. The CDR3 bases are TGTGCCAGCAGTTTGGCGGGGATGGGTACTGAAGCTTTCTTT.

J is TRBJ2-1 and V is TRBV24-1, with 7 bases lining up with TRBD2. Looked up from germline, CDR1 is KGHDR and CDR2 is SFDVKD. The CDR3 runs 15 residues. Trimming removed 7 bases from V and 5 bases from J; junction bases left unmatched: 10. In nucleotides, the CDR3 is TGTGCCACCAGCCGGGGGGTGATGAGTAACAATGAGCAGTTCTTC. It is translated as CATSRGVMSNNEQFF.

The V gene is TRBV24-1, the J gene TRBJ2-3, with a weak D call TRBD2 (7 bases). The length of the CDR3 is 16 residues. Germline V CDR1 and CDR2: KGHDR, SFDVKD. Trimming cost V 0 bases and J 1 base, with 10 bases left between them. The CDR3 sequence is CATSDLRGGGTDTQYF. CDR3 bases: TGTGCCACCAGTGATTTGAGGGGGGGCGGCACAGATACGCAGTATTTT.

The chain has TRBV12-5 and TRBJ2-1; 8 bases match TRBD2. Germline values: CDR1 LGHNT, CDR2 FRNRAP. V gave up 0 bases and J gave up 6 bases; unmatched junction bases: 7. This CDR3 spans 16 amino acids. CDR3 amino acids: CASGLVAGAGVNEQFF. CDR3 bases: TGTGCTAGTGGTTTGGTAGCGGGAGCCGGGGTCAATGAGCAGTTCTTC.

J is TRBJ1-4 and V is TRBV6-2 or TRBV6-3; 7 nucleotides line up with TRBD1. The germline CDR1 and CDR2 sequences are MNHEY and SVGEGT. Trimming took 6 bases from V and 8 from J; bases not matched to a gene: 9. The CDR3 length is 14 residues. In DNA, the CDR3 is TGTGCCAGCAGCCCCGGGACAGTTACCGAAAAACTGTTTTTT. This sequence encodes CASSPGTVTEKLFF.

This clone was counted a few times. This chain joins TRBV30 and TRBJ2-7; no firm D call. Germline CDR1 and CDR2: GTSNPN and SVGIG (reference sequence). V shed 3 bases and J shed 1 base, with 13 bases lying between them. This CDR3 comprises 14 residues. Written as DNA, the CDR3 is TGTGCCTGGAGCGGGTGTCGTGTGTCCTACGAGCAGTACGTC. Protein sequence: CAWSGCRVSYEQYV.